The 10 T cell receptor beta chains below come from one sample, sequenced in a study of T cells in localized non-small cell lung cancer. Generated by immunoSEQ multiplex PCR, the TCRdb table keeps only in-frame clones and is missing some. The data contain tens of thousands of clones, about nine tenths of them singletons. Sequenced here: peripheral blood, sampled before any cancer treatment. Every receptor here comes from a male donor older than 55 with stage III squamous cell lung carcinoma.

This clone has just a few counts. The chain recombines TRBV19 with TRBJ1-4, with a possible D match to TRBD1 (5 bases). V lost 3 bases, J lost 3 bases, and 11 bases lay in between. Germline-derived CDR1 and CDR2 are LNHDA and SQIVND (reference sequence). The CDR3 contains 15 residues. CDR3 DNA sequence: TGTGCCAGTAGTATCTCTCGACAGCCTAATGAAAAACTGTTTTTT. This sequence encodes CASSISRQPNEKLFF.

The chain combines TRBV25-1 with TRBJ1-4, with D perhaps TRBD1 (5 bases). V gave up 3 bases and J gave up 8 bases, with 10 bases separating them. This CDR3 is 13 amino acids long. Germline CDR1 reads MGHDK; CDR2 reads SYGVNS. In DNA, the CDR3 is TGTGCCAGCAGTGAGGGGGGTTTGGAAAAACTGTTTTTT. It translates to CASSEGGLEKLFF.

This chain uses TRBV6-6 with TRBJ2-7; TRBD1 might be the D (8 bases). The ends were cut back, 6 bases at V and 5 bases at J, with 20 bases in the middle. CDR1 and CDR2 from the germline V gene are MNHNY and SVGAGI (reference sequence). This CDR3 comprises 15 residues. This CDR3 reads CASSLQQGGSHEQYF. The CDR3 DNA sequence: TGTGCCAGCAGCCTTCAACAGGGGGGGTCTCACGAGCAGTACTTC.

The rearrangement links TRBV5-8 to TRBJ1-2; TRBD1 matches 7 bases. J lost 0 bases, V lost 3 bases, and 11 bases had no gene match. This CDR3 has 17 residues. Germline CDR1 is SGHTS and CDR2 is YDEGEE. The CDR3 spells CASSSAGQPLANYGYTF. The CDR3 bases are TGTGCCAGCAGCTCAGCGGGACAGCCGCTAGCTAACTATGGCTACACCTTC.

The chain links TRBV29-1 to TRBJ2-5; tentative D call: TRBD1 (7 bases). The CDR3 is made up of 14 amino acids. Between the trimmed V and J ends, which lost 3 bases and 3 bases, there was a span of 14 bases. Germline V gives CDR1 SQVTM, CDR2 ANQGSEA. The CDR3 DNA is TGCAGCGTTGAGCCGACAGGGAGGAAAGAGACCCAGTACTTC. The encoded protein is CSVEPTGRKETQYF. The variable domain in full, completed from reference TRBV29-1 and TRBJ2-5, reads SAVISQKPSRDICQRGTSLTIQCQVDSQVTMMFWYRQQPGQSLTLIATANQGSEATYESGFVIDKFPISRPNLTFSTLTVSNMSPEDSSIYLCSVEPTGRKETQYFGPGTRLLVL.

Remarks on this clone: One end of the junction varies from germline; a read error may be responsible. The chain combines TRBV7-2 with TRBJ1-5, with TRBD1 matching 7 bases. Germline V gene data show CDR1 as SGHTA and CDR2 as FQGNSA. CDR3 length: 13 residues. The CDR3 DNA reads as TGTGCCAGCAGCCCACAGGGGAATCGGCCCCAGCATTTT. Translation: CASSPQGNRPQHF.

The V gene is TRBV30, the J gene TRBJ1-2; D is uncertain. This CDR3 contains 13 residues. Between the trimmed V and J ends, which lost 7 bases and 0 bases, there was a span of 12 bases. CDR1 is GTSNPN and CDR2 is SVGIG in the germline V gene (reference sequence). The CDR3 reads CASTNVANYGYTF. In nucleotides, the CDR3 is TGTGCCTCAACCAACGTAGCTAACTATGGCTACACCTTC.

The sample holds a few counts of this clone. This chain uses TRBV5-4 with TRBJ2-2; 10 bases are shared with TRBD1. The V and J ends lost 7 bases and 9 bases, in that order; junction bases with no gene match: 6. CDR1 and CDR2 (germline): SGHNT, YYREEE (reference sequence). This CDR3 spans 13 amino acids. CDR3 DNA: TGTGCCAGCCATAAGGGACAGGGGAGGGAGCTGTTTTTT. This codes for CASHKGQGRELFF.

The chain couples TRBV11-3 to TRBJ2-2; 7 bases are a match to TRBD1. With V trimmed by 1 base and J by 2 bases, 1 base remained unmatched. Germline CDR1 is SGHNT and CDR2 is YENEEA. The CDR3 is made up of 15 amino acids. CDR3 DNA: TGTGCCAGCAGCTTAGGACAGGGAAACACCGGGGAGCTGTTTTTT. The encoded protein is CASSLGQGNTGELFF.

The chain combines TRBV11-1 with TRBJ2-5, with TRBD1 matching over 8 bases. J was trimmed by 1 base and V by 6 bases; bases with no gene match: 7. There are 15 residues in the CDR3. The germline V gene has CDR1 SGHAT and CDR2 FQDESV (reference sequence). CDR3 nucleotides: TGTGCCAGCAGTTCCCCCGGGACAGGCCAAGAGACCCAGTACTTC. Amino acids: CASSSPGTGQETQYF.